These 22 T cell receptor beta chains share one sample of origin, sequenced in a study of patients and donors after allogeneic stem cell transplantation. TCRdb re-derived calls from the RT-PCR reads in MiXCR, one entry per CDR3 protein. The top ten hold around 35% of the sample, which has roughly 190,000 distinct CDR3 sequences, around two fifths seen once. Sequenced: blood, either unsorted or a sorted T cell fraction (not recorded which). The source of these receptors is a human donor who was either an allogeneic HSCT recipient or a stem cell or donor lymphocyte infusion donor (not recorded which). It is not recorded whose cells these are; they may come from a transplant donor.

The rearrangement uses TRBV27 and TRBJ1-4; TRBD1 might be the D (6 bases). V shed 5 bases and J shed 7 bases, with 14 bases lying between them. Germline CDR1 is MNHEY and CDR2 is SMNVEV (reference sequence). This CDR3 is 14 amino acids long. This CDR3 reads CASSPLGQIEKLFF. Written as DNA, the CDR3 is TGTGCCAGCAGTCCCCTCGGACAGATTGAAAAACTGTTTTTT.

The genes are TRBV28 and TRBJ1-5; D call uncertain. The CDR3 covers 14 residues. Trimming removed 6 bases at V and 1 base at J, with 10 bases between. Germline V gene data show CDR1 as MDHEN and CDR2 as SYDVKM. The DNA of the CDR3 is TGTGCCAGCAGCTACCGAGGGAGCAATCAGCCCCAGCATTTT. This sequence encodes CASSYRGSNQPQHF.

The chain couples TRBV11-2 to TRBJ1-1; D may be TRBD1 (6 bases). Germline CDR1 reads SGHAT; CDR2 reads FQNNGV. Between the trimmed V and J ends, which lost 4 bases and 0 bases, there was a span of 12 bases. The CDR3 is made up of 15 amino acids. CDR3 coding DNA: TGTGCCAGCAGCTCCACCGGACAGATGAACACTGAAGCTTTCTTT. This translates into CASSSTGQMNTEAFF.

The chain employs TRBV4-1 and TRBJ1-3; D remains ambiguous. The CDR3 runs to 13 residues. V was shortened by 4 bases and J by 4 bases, with 8 bases between the two germline ends. Germline V CDR1 and CDR2: MGHRA, YSYEKL. CDR3 in DNA: TGCGCCAGCAGCCCGCCACAGGGAAACACCATATATTTT. This gives the protein CASSPPQGNTIYF.

The genes are TRBV12-3 or TRBV12-4 and TRBJ2-1, with 11 nucleotides matching TRBD2. Trimming at V came to 6 bases and at J to 7 bases, leaving 8 bases not matched to a gene. The CDR3 totals 15 residues. CDR3 sequence: CASRRTSGRGNEQFF. The DNA of the CDR3 is TGTGCCAGCAGGAGAACTAGCGGGAGAGGAAATGAGCAGTTCTTC.

This chain links TRBV29-1 with TRBJ2-2, with 7 positions matching TRBD2. Germline values: CDR1 SQVTM, CDR2 ANQGSEA. V lost 5 bases to trimming and J lost 7 bases; unmatched junction nucleotides: 13. The CDR3 has 15 amino acids. CDR3 sequence: CSVPIVAGEGGELFF. CDR3 coding DNA: TGCAGCGTTCCAATCGTGGCGGGAGAGGGCGGGGAGCTGTTTTTT.

This clonotype was detected only a few times. The chain combines TRBV19 with TRBJ2-1; a weak D match, TRBD2 (6 bases). The CDR3 consists of 13 residues. Germline V gene lookup returns CDR1 LNHDA and CDR2 SQIVND (reference sequence). Trimming shortened V by 6 bases and J by 3 bases, and 9 bases separated the two germline ends. This chain's CDR3 is CASSGGNYNEQFF. For the CDR3, the DNA is TGTGCCAGTAGCGGCGGGAACTACAATGAGCAGTTCTTC.

The CDR3 protein is CASSQLEASTLNTEAFF. CDR3 in DNA: TGTGCCAGCTCACAGCTTGAAGCGAGCACCCTGAACACTGAAGCTTTCTTT. The chain recombines TRBV18 with TRBJ1-1, with D unclear. The CDR3 consists of 17 residues. V gave up 4 bases and J gave up 0 bases, with 18 bases separating them. Germline CDR1 is KGHSH and CDR2 is LQKENI.

In its sample, this clonotype was seen a few times. The chain is built from TRBV28 and TRBJ1-3; D gene unclear. CDR3 length equals 15 residues. CDR1 MDHEN and CDR2 SYDVKM come from the germline V gene. The V and J ends lost 6 bases and 0 bases respectively, with 12 bases between them. In nucleotides, the CDR3 is TGTGCCAGCAGGTATACTGGTTCCTCTGGAAACACCATATATTTT. It codes for CASRYTGSSGNTIYF. Complete variable domain (other parts from reference TRBV28 and TRBJ1-3): DVKVTQSSRYLVKRTGEKVFLECVQDMDHENMFWYRQDPGLGLRLIYFSYDVKMKEKGDIPEGYSVSREKKERFSLILESASTNQTSMYLCASRYTGSSGNTIYFGEGSWLTVV.

The chain has TRBV7-9 and TRBJ2-3; D gene unclear. The CDR3 has 12 amino acids. Trimming took off 4 bases at V and 3 bases at J, with 5 bases between the two ends. Germline loops: CDR1 SEHNR, CDR2 FQNEAQ (reference sequence). Here the CDR3 DNA reads TGTGCCAGCAGCTACCAGACAGATACGCAGTATTTT. Translating gives CASSYQTDTQYF.

This clonotype was seen at least ten times. This sequence joins TRBV12-3 or TRBV12-4 and TRBJ2-1; D gene ambiguous. This CDR3 comprises 11 residues. V lost 3 bases and J lost 5, with 2 bases in between. This CDR3 is CASSLHNEQFF. DNA for the CDR3: TGTGCCAGCAGTTTGCACAATGAGCAGTTCTTC.

The chain recombines TRBV15 with TRBJ1-6, with D unresolved. Germline values: CDR1 LNHNV, CDR2 YYDKDF (reference sequence). V was pared by 5 bases and J by 4 bases, with 3 bases between. This CDR3 has 12 residues. The DNA of the CDR3 is TGTGCCACCAGCGGGTATAATTCACCCCTCCACTTT. Translating gives CATSGYNSPLHF. Using reference TRBV15 and TRBJ1-6 for the parts outside the CDR3, the full variable domain is DAMVIQNPRYQVTQFGKPVTLSCSQTLNHNVMYWYQQKSSQAPKLLFHYYDKDFNNEADTPDNFQSRRPNTSFCFLDIRSPGLGDTAMYLCATSGYNSPLHFGNGTRLTVT.

The chain joins TRBV27 to TRBJ1-2, with 7 bases identical to TRBD1. The CDR3 extends over 16 amino acids. The V and J ends lost 8 bases and 8 bases, in that order; junction bases with no gene match: 20. The germline gives CDR1 MNHEY, CDR2 SMNVEV (reference sequence). The CDR3 here is CASSNPSQTGKEGYTF. CDR3 DNA: TGTGCCAGCTCAAATCCCTCTCAGACAGGGAAGGAAGGCTACACCTTC.

The CDR3 DNA reads as TGCAGCGTTCGGACAGGGGGTCGGTACAATGAGCAGTTCTTC. It yields the protein CSVRTGGRYNEQFF. V usage is TRBV29-1 and J usage is TRBJ2-1; 10 nucleotides agree with TRBD1. This CDR3 region has 14 residues. With 5 bases clipped from V and 4 bases from J, the junction kept 5 bases outside the gene matches. Germline V gene data show CDR1 as SQVTM and CDR2 as ANQGSEA.

The chain is built from TRBV6-5 and TRBJ1-1; D gene uncertain. Germline-derived CDR1 and CDR2 are MNHEY and SVGAGI. Trimming removed 7 bases at V and 5 bases at J, with 14 bases between. This CDR3 is built from 13 residues. CDR3 DNA: TGTGCCAGCATTCCAACGGCCGAGACTGAAGCTTTCTTT. Amino acid sequence: CASIPTAETEAFF.

The chain couples TRBV12-3 or TRBV12-4 to TRBJ2-1; TRBD2 matches 11 bases. The V segment lost 3 bases and the J segment 6 bases; nucleotides outside the gene matches: 7. This CDR3 has 16 amino acids. CDR3 sequence reads: CASSLGSGRAANEQFF. In nucleotides, the CDR3 is TGTGCCAGCAGTTTGGGTAGCGGGAGGGCCGCCAATGAGCAGTTCTTC.

The V call is TRBV11-2, the J call TRBJ2-1; TRBD2 agrees at 7 bases. The CDR3 length is 15 residues. Losses at the gene ends were 5 bases for V and 4 bases for J; bases not matched to a gene: 8. Germline CDR1 SGHAT, CDR2 FQNNGV. DNA of the CDR3: TGTGCCAGCAGCCCCCCAGCTAGCGGTTACAATGAGCAGTTCTTC. Translation: CASSPPASGYNEQFF.

The rearrangement links TRBV6-6 to TRBJ1-2; 7 positions agree with TRBD1. Germline V lookup: CDR1 MNHNY, CDR2 SVGAGI (reference sequence). The CDR3 is made up of 16 amino acids. The ends lost 5 bases at V and 4 bases at J; junction bases unmatched: 13. The CDR3 region has the DNA TGTGCCAGCAGTCCTCACAGACAGGGCCAATTCTATGGCTACACCTTC. Amino acid sequence: CASSPHRQGQFYGYTF.

V and J are TRBV6-2 or TRBV6-3 and TRBJ2-2; D gene uncertain. The germline V gene has CDR1 MNHEY and CDR2 SVGEGT. The CDR3 contains 15 residues. V dropped 2 bases and J dropped 0 bases, with 7 bases sitting between them. The DNA for the CDR3 is TGTGCCAGCAGTTACCCCCCCGCGAACACCGGGGAGCTGTTTTTT. Translating gives CASSYPPANTGELFF.

This clonotype occurred a few times. The chain combines TRBV12-3 or TRBV12-4 with TRBJ1-1, with D perhaps TRBD1 (5 bases). V was cut by 7 bases and J by 1 base, with 13 bases left in between. The CDR3 length is 14 residues. The CDR3 loop reads CASTSGTANTEAFF. The CDR3 DNA sequence: TGTGCCAGCACCTCCGGGACCGCGAACACTGAAGCTTTCTTT.

This clonotype has only a few counts. This chain uses TRBV20-1 with TRBJ1-2; 8 positions match TRBD1. V lost 6 bases and J lost 8; bases outside the gene matches: 5. Germline CDR1 DFQATT, CDR2 SNEGSKA (reference sequence). The CDR3 has 11 amino acids. The CDR3 DNA follows: TGCAGTGCGCAGGGGGCTCAAGGCTACACCTTC. Amino acid sequence: CSAQGAQGYTF.

The rearrangement joins TRBV4-1 to TRBJ1-1; 8 positions match TRBD1. V lost 1 base and J lost 0; bases outside the gene matches: 7. CDR1 and CDR2 from the germline V gene are MGHRA and YSYEKL. The CDR3 has 17 amino acids. The CDR3: CASSQGQGNPLNTEAFF. The CDR3 bases are TGCGCCAGCAGCCAAGGACAGGGGAACCCTTTGAACACTGAAGCTTTCTTT.